This entry features one T cell receptor (beta chain) sequence. The method was immunoSEQ multiplex PCR; TCRdb's version includes in-frame clones alone and lacks a portion of them. Of some 120,000 clones detected, over 80% appear once; the ten largest clones hold under 3%. This sample was included in a study of blood T cell repertoires in COVID-19. At the level of the study: PBMCs, B-cell-depleted T cells, or T cells provided the cDNA or gDNA that made up the material.

CDR1 and CDR2 from the germline V gene are SGHTA and FQGTGA. Trimming took 4 bases from V and 2 from J; bases not matched to a gene: 8. The CDR3 has 19 amino acids. The V gene is TRBV7-3, the J gene TRBJ2-1; 16 nucleotides line up with TRBD2. Specimen: peripheral blood. The source is a man aged 30-40 years with acute or convalescent COVID-19. CDR3 coding DNA: TGTGCCAGCAGCTCGCCGTACGGGACTAGCGGGAGGGCCTACAATGAGCAGTTCTTC. Residues: CASSSPYGTSGRAYNEQFF.